These 10 T cell receptor beta chains originate from one sample sequenced in a study of neoadjuvant anti-PD-1 for oral cavity cancer. The table came from immunoSEQ multiplex PCR; TCRdb's copy has only in-frame clones and leaves some out. The table lists approximately 74,000 clones, less than 85% of them singletons, with over 2.5% in the top ten. Sequences were derived from PBMCs, sampled before nivolumab (anti-PD-1) treatment. These receptor sequences come from a person aged 35-80 years with oral cavity squamous cell carcinoma.

This chain connects TRBV7-3 to TRBJ2-1; 12 bases are a match to TRBD1. V gave up 2 bases and J gave up 6 bases; unmatched junction bases: 2. Germline V gene data show CDR1 as SGHTA and CDR2 as FQGTGA. The CDR3 covers 15 residues. CDR3 loop: CASSLGTGGFNEQFF. CDR3 DNA: TGTGCCAGCAGCTTAGGGACAGGGGGCTTCAATGAGCAGTTCTTC.

The rearrangement links TRBV6-1 to TRBJ2-1; TRBD2 agrees at 8 bases. Trimming cost V 2 bases and J 4 bases; bases outside gene matches: 4. Germline V lookup: CDR1 MNHNS, CDR2 SASEGT. CDR3 length equals 15 residues. CDR3 sequence: CASSEQVAGYNEQFF. The CDR3, as DNA: TGTGCCAGCAGTGAACAGGTAGCGGGGTACAATGAGCAGTTCTTC.

The chain is built from TRBV28 and TRBJ2-5; tentatively, D is TRBD1 or TRBD2 (5 bases each). Per germline, CDR1 MDHEN and CDR2 SYDVKM. V shed 2 bases and J shed 1 base, with 8 bases lying between them. This CDR3 region has 14 residues. In DNA, the CDR3 is TGTGCCAGCAGTTTAGAGGGGACCCAAGAGACCCAGTACTTC. Encoded protein: CASSLEGTQETQYF. The full variable domain, its missing parts supplied by reference TRBV28 and TRBJ2-5, is DVKVTQSSRYLVKRTGEKVFLECVQDMDHENMFWYRQDPGLGLRLIYFSYDVKMKEKGDIPEGYSVSREKKERFSLILESASTNQTSMYLCASSLEGTQETQYFGPGTRLLVL.

This chain uses TRBV5-1 with TRBJ1-1; 8 nucleotides agree with TRBD1. This CDR3 is built from 18 residues. V lost 2 bases, J lost 1 base, and 13 bases stayed unmatched. Germline CDR1 SGHRS, CDR2 YFSETQ. This CDR3 is CASSFDPQGARRNTEAFF. CDR3 coding DNA: TGCGCCAGCAGCTTTGACCCGCAGGGGGCTCGGCGGAACACTGAAGCTTTCTTT.

The chain has TRBV6-5 and TRBJ1-2; D is ambiguous. The CDR3 spans 14 residues. Trimming took off 7 bases at V and 6 bases at J, with 18 bases between the two ends. CDR1 and CDR2 from the germline V gene are MNHEY and SVGAGI. CDR3 sequence: CASINLHAGHGYTF. CDR3 DNA: TGTGCCAGCATAAACCTCCACGCCGGTCATGGCTACACCTTC.

The CDR3: CASSPWTGGHEQFF. The CDR3 DNA is TGTGCCAGCAGCCCGTGGACTGGTGGTCATGAGCAGTTCTTC. The chain combines TRBV7-9 with TRBJ2-1; D may be TRBD2 (5 bases). Germline values: CDR1 SEHNR, CDR2 FQNEAQ (reference sequence). This CDR3 spans 14 amino acids. Trimming took off 5 bases at V and 8 bases at J, with 16 bases between the two ends. Full variable domain (missing parts from reference TRBV7-9 and TRBJ2-1): DTGVSQNPRHKITKRGQNVTFRCDPISEHNRLYWYRQTLGQGPEFLTYFQNEAQLEKSRLLSDRFSAERPKGSFSTLEIQRTEQGDSAMYLCASSPWTGGHEQFFGPGTRLTVL.

V gene TRBV5-1 combines with J gene TRBJ1-2; no definite D call. CDR1 is SGHRS, CDR2 YFSETQ, per germline. V gave up 0 bases and J gave up 2 bases, with 8 bases separating them. The CDR3 runs 14 residues. CDR3 nucleotide sequence: TGCGCCAGCAGCTTGGCGGGGATGAACTATGGCTACACCTTC. Translated: CASSLAGMNYGYTF.

V usage is TRBV5-1 and J usage is TRBJ2-1; 8 bases agree with TRBD2. CDR1 and CDR2 (germline): SGHRS, YFSETQ. The V gene end was trimmed by 0 bases and the J gene end by 7 bases; junction bases not matched to a gene: 6. CDR3 size: 15 residues. The CDR3 DNA sequence: TGCGCCAGCAGCTTGGAAAGGACTAGCTGGAATGAGCAGTTCTTC. Translating it yields CASSLERTSWNEQFF.

This clone was recorded a few times. V gene TRBV19 combines with J gene TRBJ2-5; D might be TRBD1 or TRBD2, each matching 6 bases. The CDR3 runs to 15 residues. The V gene lost 4 bases and the J gene lost 2 bases, with 14 bases spanning the gap. The germline CDR1 and CDR2 sequences are LNHDA and SQIVND (reference sequence). Here the CDR3 DNA reads TGTGCCAGTAGTAAAGGACGGGGGCAGCAAGAGACCCAGTACTTC. Protein sequence: CASSKGRGQQETQYF.

V is TRBV19 and J is TRBJ1-1; weak D call: TRBD1 (6 bases). There are 15 residues in the CDR3. V was shortened by 7 bases and J by 5 bases, with 20 bases between the two germline ends. In germline, CDR1 is LNHDA, CDR2 SQIVND (reference sequence). CDR3 DNA sequence: TGTGCCAGTACCCCGAATCCAGGGGTTCGTACTGAAGCTTTCTTT. This encodes CASTPNPGVRTEAFF.